A selection of T cell receptor beta chains follows, all from one sample in a study of beta chain features in type 1 diabetes. The table came from immunoSEQ multiplex PCR; TCRdb's copy has only in-frame clones and leaves some out. Seen here are 200,000 to 250,000 clones, 25% to 30% observed once, and the top ten hold roughly 4%. Material for sequencing was central memory CD4+ T cells from blood. These receptor sequences come from a man in his thirties or forties in good health. CDR3s leave out the opening cysteine and the closing phenylalanine or tryptophan. D genes are given only for firm matches.

v_call | d_call | cdr3_aa
TRBV7-2 | TRBD1 | ASSPRTGGVGGELF
TRBV30 | - | ARGEGLSGNTIY
TRBV30 | - | AWYRLSSSNEQF
TRBV7-2 | TRBD2 | ASSFSGSKVNTQY
TRBV6-6 | - | ASSQDSLGYGYT
TRBV9 | TRBD2 | ASSPGLAGAIGENIQY
TRBV30 | - | AWSVRGRSYEQY
TRBV7-8 | - | ASSSSGLSTDTQY
TRBV7-9 | TRBD1 | ASGSGGRGQPQH
TRBV6-1 | TRBD1 | ASRKGALEQF
TRBV29-1 | - | SVEDGLDEQY
TRBV4-3 | - | ASSQSGSAYNEQF
TRBV14 | TRBD2 | ASSQVAGGSYNEQF
TRBV15 | - | ATSRDRAVSGEQY
TRBV25-1 | - | ASSDWTQETQY
TRBV4-2 | TRBD2 | ASSQDLAGLVQETQY
TRBV2 | - | ASTRDQGETQY
TRBV30 | TRBD1 | AWSLHRDRITYEQY
TRBV7-2 | - | ASSLSQGRYGYT
TRBV5-1 | - | ASSLGDRQPQH
TRBV5-4 | - | ASSLAGSLAKNIQY
TRBV2 | - | ATRYREDRSPLH
TRBV7-7 | - | ASSSSDMLTSYEQY
TRBV30 | TRBD2 | AWSPGLATFQETQY
TRBV9 | - | ASSVGPAGTGDTQY
TRBV28 | - | ASSGSPLTDTQY
TRBV29-1 | TRBD1 | SVSGQTQETQY
TRBV7-2 | TRBD1 | ASSSGQYLTDTQY
TRBV14 | - | ASRLRANTGELF
TRBV6-5 | - | ASSASSYEQY
TRBV5-4 | TRBD1 | ASSPTSQGAINEQF
TRBV30 | TRBD2 | AWYARSGDLTDTQY
TRBV30 | TRBD1 | AGKEQGLGNSPLH
TRBV19 | - | ASSFLQGEAF
TRBV28 | - | ASSSTVQETQY
TRBV29-1 | TRBD1 | SVAQGGYT
TRBV2 | TRBD1 | ASRDRGPLSNQPQH
TRBV2 | TRBD1 | ASSGGTASYGYT
TRBV4-3 | TRBD2 | ASSTEGTSAYNEQF
TRBV6-9 | - | ASSYHGNTEAF
TRBV6-5 | - | ASSPRDITGELF
TRBV4-3 | - | ASSQDIGGNQPQH
TRBV2 | - | ASSATANYGYT
TRBV7-2 | TRBD2 | ASSRPGTSGAVNEQF
TRBV10-3 | TRBD2 | AISIGTSGSPQY
TRBV29-1 | - | SAWDVPSGNTIY
TRBV5-4 | - | ASSPGGGNTIY
TRBV7-9 | - | ASSLNSARGYT
TRBV29-1 | - | SAGDRTYEQY
TRBV30 | - | AWNPLGGPYEQY
TRBV4-2 | TRBD2 | ASSQEAIAGSYYNEQF
TRBV14 | - | ASSQVETWYTGELF
TRBV7-2 | - | ASSLGQGSSYEQY
TRBV29-1 | - | SVQPGEKLF
TRBV30 | TRBD2 | AWRLGGAGGYEQF
TRBV30 | TRBD1 | AAYRGLYGYT
TRBV5-1 | - | ASSLAGEGYNEQF
TRBV10-3 | - | AISDPRQSAYEQY
TRBV7-2 | - | ASSFLTDSSFTDTQY